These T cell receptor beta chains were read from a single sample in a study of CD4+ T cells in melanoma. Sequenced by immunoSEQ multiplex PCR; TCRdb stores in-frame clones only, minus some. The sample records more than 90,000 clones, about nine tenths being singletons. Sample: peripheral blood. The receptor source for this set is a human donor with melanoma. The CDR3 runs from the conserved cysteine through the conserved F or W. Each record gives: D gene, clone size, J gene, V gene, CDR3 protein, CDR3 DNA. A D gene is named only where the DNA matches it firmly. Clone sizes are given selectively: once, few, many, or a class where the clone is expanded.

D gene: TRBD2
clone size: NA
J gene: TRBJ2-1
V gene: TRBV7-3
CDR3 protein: CASSLTENGRAAEQFF
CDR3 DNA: TGTGCCAGCAGCTTAACGGAAAACGGGAGGGCCGCTGAGCAGTTCTTC

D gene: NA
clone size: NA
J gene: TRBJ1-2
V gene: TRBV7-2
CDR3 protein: CASIPPGGRGASGYTF
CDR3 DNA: TGTGCCAGCATCCCGCCTGGGGGAAGAGGGGCCTCTGGCTACACCTTC

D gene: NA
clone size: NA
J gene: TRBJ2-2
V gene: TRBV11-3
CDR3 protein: CASSPYRSTGELFF
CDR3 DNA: TGTGCCAGCAGCCCGTACAGGAGCACCGGGGAGCTGTTTTTT

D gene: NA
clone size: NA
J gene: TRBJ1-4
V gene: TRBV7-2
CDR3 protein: CASSLGGRRTNEKLFF
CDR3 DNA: TGTGCCAGCAGCTTAGGGGGACGGCGGACTAATGAAAAACTGTTTTTT

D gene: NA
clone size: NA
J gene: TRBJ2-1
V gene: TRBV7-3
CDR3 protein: CASSPTTGISPIIDEQFF
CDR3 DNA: TGTGCCAGCAGCCCCACCACAGGAATCAGCCCCATTATAGATGAGCAGTTCTTC

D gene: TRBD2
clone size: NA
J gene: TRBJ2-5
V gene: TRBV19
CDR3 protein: CASSPQTSGWETQYF
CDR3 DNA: TGTGCCAGTAGTCCACAGACTAGCGGTTGGGAGACCCAGTACTTC

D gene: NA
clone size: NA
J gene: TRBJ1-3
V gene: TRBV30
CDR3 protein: CAWTNKGQGGNTIYF
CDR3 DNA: TGTGCCTGGACCAACAAGGGGCAGGGCGGAAACACCATATATTTT

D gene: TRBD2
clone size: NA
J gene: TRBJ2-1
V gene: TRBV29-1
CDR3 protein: CSVRAGTLYNEQFF
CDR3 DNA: TGCAGCGTACGAGCGGGAACCCTCTACAATGAGCAGTTCTTC

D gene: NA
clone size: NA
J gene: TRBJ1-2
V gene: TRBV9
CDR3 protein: CASSVGREQNYGYTF
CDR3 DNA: TGTGCCAGCAGCGTAGGCAGGGAACAAAACTATGGCTACACCTTC

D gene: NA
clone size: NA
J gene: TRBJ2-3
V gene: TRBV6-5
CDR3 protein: CASSYSRADTQYF
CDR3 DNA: TGTGCCAGCAGTTACTCCCGGGCGGATACGCAGTATTTT

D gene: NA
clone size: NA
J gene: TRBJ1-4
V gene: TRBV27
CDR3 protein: CASSLLSGTRNEKLFF
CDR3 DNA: TGTGCCAGCAGTCTACTTTCCGGGACAAGAAATGAAAAACTGTTTTTT

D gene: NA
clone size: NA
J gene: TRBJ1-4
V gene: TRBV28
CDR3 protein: CASSLGRAEKLFF
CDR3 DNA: TGTGCCAGCAGTTTAGGCAGGGCTGAAAAACTGTTTTTT

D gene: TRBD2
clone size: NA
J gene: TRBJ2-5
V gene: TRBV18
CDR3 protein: CASSPSRESAGETQYF
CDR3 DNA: TGTGCCAGCTCACCATCGCGGGAGAGCGCGGGGGAGACCCAGTACTTC

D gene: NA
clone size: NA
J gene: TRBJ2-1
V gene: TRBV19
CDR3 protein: CASSMRGVLHNEQFF
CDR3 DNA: TGTGCCAGTAGTATGCGCGGGGTGCTTCACAATGAGCAGTTCTTC

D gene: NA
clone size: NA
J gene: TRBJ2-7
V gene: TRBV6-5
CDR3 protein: CASSAVGDYEQYF
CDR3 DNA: TGTGCCAGCAGCGCGGTGGGGGACTACGAGCAGTACTTC

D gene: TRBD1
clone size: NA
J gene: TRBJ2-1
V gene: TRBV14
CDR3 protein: CASSHTGVSRMSYVNEQFF
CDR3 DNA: TGTGCCAGCAGCCATACAGGGGTTTCACGAATGAGTTACGTTAATGAGCAGTTCTTC

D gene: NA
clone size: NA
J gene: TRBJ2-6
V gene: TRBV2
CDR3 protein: CASGGRDTNSGANVLTF
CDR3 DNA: TGTGCCAGCGGAGGCCGGGACACCAACTCTGGGGCCAACGTCCTGACTTTC

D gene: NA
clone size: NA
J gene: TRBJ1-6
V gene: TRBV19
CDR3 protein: CASSIWPDSPLHF
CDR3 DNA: TGTGCCAGTAGTATTTGGCCGGATTCACCCCTCCACTTT

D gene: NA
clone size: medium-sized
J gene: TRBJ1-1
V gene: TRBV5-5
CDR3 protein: CASSLGTGTEAFF
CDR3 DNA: TGTGCCAGCAGCTTGGGCACAGGGACTGAAGCTTTCTTT

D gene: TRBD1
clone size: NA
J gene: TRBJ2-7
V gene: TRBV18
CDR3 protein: CASSPRTGGTSYEQYF
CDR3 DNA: TGTGCCAGCTCACCAAGGACAGGGGGAACCTCCTACGAGCAGTACTTC

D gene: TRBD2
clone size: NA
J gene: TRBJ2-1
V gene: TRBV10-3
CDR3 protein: CAISEPSGREAYNEQFF
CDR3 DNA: TGTGCCATCAGTGAGCCTAGCGGGAGGGAAGCCTACAATGAGCAGTTCTTC

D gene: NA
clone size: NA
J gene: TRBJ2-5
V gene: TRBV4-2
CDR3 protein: CASSPADRYEETQYF
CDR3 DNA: TGTGCCAGCAGCCCAGCGGACAGATACGAAGAGACCCAGTACTTC

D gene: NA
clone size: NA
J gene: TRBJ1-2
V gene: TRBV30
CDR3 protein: CAWRSRVSYGYTF
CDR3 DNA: TGTGCCTGGAGAAGCAGGGTTAGCTATGGCTACACCTTC

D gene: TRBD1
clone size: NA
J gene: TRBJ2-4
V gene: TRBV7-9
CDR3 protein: CASSFGQGESIQYF
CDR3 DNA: TGTGCCAGCAGCTTCGGACAGGGGGAGAGCATTCAGTACTTC

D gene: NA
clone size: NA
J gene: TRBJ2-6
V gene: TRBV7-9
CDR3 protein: CASSLVSGANVLTF
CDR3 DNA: TGTGCCAGCAGCTTAGTCTCTGGGGCCAACGTCCTGACTTTC

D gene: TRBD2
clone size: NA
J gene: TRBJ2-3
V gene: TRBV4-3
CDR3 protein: CASSQEWGGDTDTQYF
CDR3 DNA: TGCGCCAGCAGCCAAGAATGGGGGGGGGACACAGATACGCAGTATTTT

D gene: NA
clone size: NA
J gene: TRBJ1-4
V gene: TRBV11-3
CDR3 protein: CASSLGAGTNEKLFF
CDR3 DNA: TGTGCCAGCAGCTTAGGGGCAGGCACTAATGAAAAACTGTTTTTT

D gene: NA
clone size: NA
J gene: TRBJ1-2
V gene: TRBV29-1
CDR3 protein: CSAETGFSNYGYTF
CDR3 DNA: TGCAGCGCGGAAACAGGGTTCTCTAACTATGGCTACACCTTC

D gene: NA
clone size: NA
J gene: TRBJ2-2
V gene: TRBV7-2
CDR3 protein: CASSHPLGGVNTGELFF
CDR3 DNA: TGTGCCAGCAGTCATCCCTTAGGGGGGGTGAACACCGGGGAGCTGTTTTTT

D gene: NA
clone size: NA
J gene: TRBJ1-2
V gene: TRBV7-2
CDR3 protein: CASSLGGRSYGYTF
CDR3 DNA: TGTGCCAGCAGCTTAGGGGGGCGCTCCTATGGCTACACCTTC

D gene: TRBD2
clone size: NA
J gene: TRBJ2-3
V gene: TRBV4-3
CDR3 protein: CASSQGGGTDTQYF
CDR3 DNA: TGCGCCAGCAGCCAAGGCGGGGGGACTGATACGCAGTATTTT

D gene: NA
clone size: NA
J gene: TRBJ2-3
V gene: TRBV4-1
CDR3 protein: CASSPVRMEDTQYF
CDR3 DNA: TGCGCCAGCAGCCCTGTCCGAATGGAAGATACGCAGTATTTT

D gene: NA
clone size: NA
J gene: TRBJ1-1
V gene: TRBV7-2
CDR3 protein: CASSLYRVLSNTEAFF
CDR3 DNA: TGTGCCAGCAGCTTATACAGGGTTCTTTCGAACACTGAAGCTTTCTTT

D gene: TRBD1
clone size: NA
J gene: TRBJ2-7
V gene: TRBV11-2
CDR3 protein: CASSTRTGADEQYF
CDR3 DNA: TGTGCCAGCAGCACCCGGACAGGGGCCGACGAGCAGTACTTC

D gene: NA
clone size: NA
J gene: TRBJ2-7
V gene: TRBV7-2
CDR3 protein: CASSLTEGSEQYF
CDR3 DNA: TGTGCCAGCAGCTTAACAGAAGGGAGCGAGCAGTACTTC

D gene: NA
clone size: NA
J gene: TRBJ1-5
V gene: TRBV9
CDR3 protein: CASSVGLAENQPQHF
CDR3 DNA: TGTGCCAGCAGCGTAGGGTTAGCGGAGAATCAGCCCCAGCATTTT

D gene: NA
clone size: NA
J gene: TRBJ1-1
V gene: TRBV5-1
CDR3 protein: CASSLFRGRQDTEAFF
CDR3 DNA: TGCGCCAGCAGCTTGTTCCGGGGGCGTCAGGACACTGAAGCTTTCTTT

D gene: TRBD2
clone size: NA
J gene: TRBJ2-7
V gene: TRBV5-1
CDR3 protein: CASSPAGTSGTYEQYF
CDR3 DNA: TGCGCCAGCAGCCCGGCTGGGACTAGCGGGACATACGAGCAGTACTTC

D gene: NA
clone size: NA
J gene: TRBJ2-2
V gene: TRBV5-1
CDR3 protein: CASRSGLPFTGELFF
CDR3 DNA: TGCGCCAGCCGGTCCGGTTTGCCTTTCACCGGGGAGCTGTTTTTT

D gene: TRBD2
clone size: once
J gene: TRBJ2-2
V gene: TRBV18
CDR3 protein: CASSPGLAVTGELFF
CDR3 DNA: TGTGCCAGCTCACCGGGACTAGCGGTTACCGGGGAGCTGTTTTTT

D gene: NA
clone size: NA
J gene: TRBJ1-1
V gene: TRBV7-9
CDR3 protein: CASSFFGTTEAFF
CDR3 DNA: TGTGCCAGCAGCTTCTTCGGGACAACTGAAGCTTTCTTT

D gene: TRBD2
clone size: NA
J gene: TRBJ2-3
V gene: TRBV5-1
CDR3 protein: CASTEGTSGGTGQYF
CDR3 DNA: TGCGCCAGCACTGAAGGGACTAGCGGGGGGACGGGGCAGTATTTT

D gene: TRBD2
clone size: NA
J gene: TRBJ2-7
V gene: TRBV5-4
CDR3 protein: CASSLGLAGSSYEQYF
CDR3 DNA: TGTGCCAGCAGCTTGGGGCTAGCGGGAAGCTCCTACGAGCAGTACTTC

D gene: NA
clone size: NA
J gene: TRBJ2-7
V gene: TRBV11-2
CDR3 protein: CASSFPGGLTYEQYF
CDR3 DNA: TGTGCCAGCAGCTTTCCGGGCGGGCTTACCTACGAGCAGTACTTC

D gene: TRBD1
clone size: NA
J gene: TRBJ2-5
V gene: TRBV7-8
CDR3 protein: CASSSGQGEQETQYF
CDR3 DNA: TGTGCCAGCAGCTCCGGACAGGGTGAACAAGAGACCCAGTACTTC

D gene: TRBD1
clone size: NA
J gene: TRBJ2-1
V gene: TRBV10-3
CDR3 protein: CAISETGVRGNEQFF
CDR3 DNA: TGTGCCATCAGTGAAACAGGGGTACGAGGCAATGAGCAGTTCTTC

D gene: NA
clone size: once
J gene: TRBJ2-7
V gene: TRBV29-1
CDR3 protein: CSVEVRVGTGEQYF
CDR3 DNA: TGCAGCGTTGAGGTCAGGGTGGGGACGGGGGAGCAGTACTTC

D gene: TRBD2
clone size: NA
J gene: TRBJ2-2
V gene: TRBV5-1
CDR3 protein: CASSQQRGGLGELFF
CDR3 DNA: TGCGCCAGCAGCCAGCAGCGGGGGGGCCTCGGGGAGCTGTTTTTT

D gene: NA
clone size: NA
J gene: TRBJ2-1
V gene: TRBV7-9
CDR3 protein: CASSFSEKGGEYNEQFF
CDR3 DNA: TGTGCCAGCAGCTTCTCAGAAAAGGGGGGGGAATACAATGAGCAGTTCTTC

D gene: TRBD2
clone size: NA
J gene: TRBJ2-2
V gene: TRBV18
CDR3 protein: CASSLAGDTTGELFF
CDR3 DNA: TGTGCCAGCTCACTAGCGGGAGATACCACCGGGGAGCTGTTTTTT

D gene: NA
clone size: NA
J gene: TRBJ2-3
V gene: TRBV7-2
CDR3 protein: CASSQNGGMTDTQYF
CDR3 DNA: TGTGCCAGCAGCCAGAATGGGGGGATGACAGATACGCAGTATTTT

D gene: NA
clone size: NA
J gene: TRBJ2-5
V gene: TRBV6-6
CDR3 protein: CASRITGVRETQYF
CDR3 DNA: TGTGCCAGCAGAATCACGGGGGTGAGAGAGACCCAGTACTTC

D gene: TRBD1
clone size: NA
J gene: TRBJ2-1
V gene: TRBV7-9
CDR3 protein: CASIDAGGHEQFF
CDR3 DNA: TGTGCCAGCATCGACGCAGGGGGACATGAGCAGTTCTTC

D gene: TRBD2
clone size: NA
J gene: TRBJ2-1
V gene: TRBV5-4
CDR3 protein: CASSFSGGRYNEQFF
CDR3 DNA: TGTGCCAGCAGCTTCAGCGGGGGGCGTTACAATGAGCAGTTCTTC

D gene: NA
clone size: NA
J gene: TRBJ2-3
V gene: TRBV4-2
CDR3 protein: CASSQADSITDTQYF
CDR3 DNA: TGTGCCAGCAGCCAAGCGGACAGTATCACAGATACGCAGTATTTT